This entry concerns a single T cell receptor beta chain. Germline-derived CDR1 and CDR2 are MGHRA and YSYEKL. This CDR3 is 14 amino acids long. Trimming took off 3 bases at V and 1 base at J, with 9 bases between the two ends. Original analysis: For nucleated cells, counts were estimated from reference gene primer amplification. The repertoire was sequenced with immunoSEQ multiplex PCR; TCRdb's copy has only in-frame clones and lacks some. D and trimming were read from the DNA, whereas the V and J calls and clone size are those reported in that table. The data show roughly 26,000 clones, 75% to 90% seen once. The record originates from a study of blood T cell repertoires in COVID-19. About the study: Donors in the United States, Italy and Spain gave samples during acute or convalescent COVID-19.

The TCR comes from a human donor with active COVID-19. The donor label of this sample is uncertain. Sequencing used peripheral blood. The V and J genes are TRBV4-1 and TRBJ2-5, with D perhaps TRBD1 (6 bases). CDR3 nucleotides: TGCGCCAGCAGCCAGCAGGGGTCCCAAGAGACCCAGTACTTC. Translating gives CASSQQGSQETQYF.